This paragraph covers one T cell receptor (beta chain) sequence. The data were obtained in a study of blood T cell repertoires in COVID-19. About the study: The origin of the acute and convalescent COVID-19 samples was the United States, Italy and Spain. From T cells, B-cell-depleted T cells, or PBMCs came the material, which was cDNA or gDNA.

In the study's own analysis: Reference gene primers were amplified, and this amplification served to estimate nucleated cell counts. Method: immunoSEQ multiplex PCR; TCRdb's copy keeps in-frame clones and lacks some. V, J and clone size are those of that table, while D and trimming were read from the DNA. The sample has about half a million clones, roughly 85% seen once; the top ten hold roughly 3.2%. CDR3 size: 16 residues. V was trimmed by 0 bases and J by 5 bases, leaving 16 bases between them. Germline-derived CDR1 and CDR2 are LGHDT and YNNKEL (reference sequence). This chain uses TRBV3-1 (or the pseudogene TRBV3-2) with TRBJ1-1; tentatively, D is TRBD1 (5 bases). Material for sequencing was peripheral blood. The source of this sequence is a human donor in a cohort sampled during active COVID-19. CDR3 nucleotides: TGTGCCAGCAGCCAAGAAGGGTGGAGAAGGGGAACTGAAGCTTTCTTT. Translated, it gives CASSQEGWRRGTEAFF.